These T cell receptor beta chains were read from a single sample in a study of T cell responses to AZD1222 COVID-19 vaccine. Generated by immunoSEQ multiplex PCR, the TCRdb table keeps only in-frame clones and is missing some. The table shows roughly 190,000 clones, with roughly 93% occurring only once. The input for sequencing was peripheral blood, taken on day 0 of AZD1222 vaccination. The receptors stem from an adult in good health. Each CDR3 is given with its conserved first and last residue. The D gene is left open where the match is weak. Clone size is not always given. Where it is, it says once, few, many or a class for expanded clones.

len: 15; d_gene: -; abundance: -; v_gene: TRBV7-8; j_gene: TRBJ1-5; CDR3nt: TGTGCCAGCAGCTCGTACAGGGACGGGAGTCAGCCCCAGCATTTT; CDR3aa: CASSSYRDGSQPQHF
len: 11; d_gene: -; abundance: -; v_gene: TRBV2; j_gene: TRBJ2-7; CDR3nt: TGTGCCAGCAGTGCCTTAACCGAGCAGTACTTC; CDR3aa: CASSALTEQYF
len: 15; d_gene: TRBD1; abundance: -; v_gene: TRBV6-6; j_gene: TRBJ2-1; CDR3nt: TGTGCCAGCAGCGACAGGGGATCCTCCTACAATGAGCAGTTCTTC; CDR3aa: CASSDRGSSYNEQFF
len: 12; d_gene: -; abundance: -; v_gene: TRBV12-3/TRBV12-4; j_gene: TRBJ1-1; CDR3nt: TGTGCCAGCAGTTTAGCGCAGGGGCGGGCTTTCTTT; CDR3aa: CASSLAQGRAFF
len: 14; d_gene: -; abundance: -; v_gene: TRBV19; j_gene: TRBJ1-1; CDR3nt: TGTGCCAGTAGTATTACGGACGGATACACTGAAGCTTTCTTT; CDR3aa: CASSITDGYTEAFF
len: 16; d_gene: -; abundance: -; v_gene: TRBV6-5; j_gene: TRBJ1-1; CDR3nt: TGTGCCAGCAGTTACTCGATCTCTTGGGAAGGCACTGAAGCTTTCTTT; CDR3aa: CASSYSISWEGTEAFF
len: 15; d_gene: -; abundance: -; v_gene: TRBV6-1; j_gene: TRBJ2-7; CDR3nt: TGTGCCAGCAGTGACCGGGACGTCCTCTCCTACGAGCAGTACTTC; CDR3aa: CASSDRDVLSYEQYF
len: 12; d_gene: -; abundance: -; v_gene: TRBV28; j_gene: TRBJ2-2; CDR3nt: TGTGCCAGCAGGCGTAACACCGGGGAGCTGTTTTTT; CDR3aa: CASRRNTGELFF
len: 14; d_gene: -; abundance: -; v_gene: TRBV28; j_gene: TRBJ1-5; CDR3nt: TGTGCCAGCAGTCAAACAGTTAGCAATCAGCCCCAGCATTTT; CDR3aa: CASSQTVSNQPQHF
len: 14; d_gene: -; abundance: -; v_gene: TRBV5-4; j_gene: TRBJ1-2; CDR3nt: TGTGCCAGCAGCCCCGGGACCGGGAACTATGGCTACACCTTC; CDR3aa: CASSPGTGNYGYTF
len: 18; d_gene: TRBD1; abundance: once; v_gene: TRBV6-2/TRBV6-3; j_gene: TRBJ1-5; CDR3nt: TGTGCCAGCAGTTACTCAGGACTCACAGGGGTGGGCAATCAGCCCCAGCATTTT; CDR3aa: CASSYSGLTGVGNQPQHF
len: 15; d_gene: TRBD1; abundance: -; v_gene: TRBV18; j_gene: TRBJ2-7; CDR3nt: TGTGCCAGCTCACCGCGGACAGGGGCCTCTCACGAGCAGTACTTC; CDR3aa: CASSPRTGASHEQYF
len: 14; d_gene: TRBD1; abundance: -; v_gene: TRBV29-1; j_gene: TRBJ2-3; CDR3nt: TGCAGCGTTGAGATGACAGGGACCACAGATACGCAGTATTTT; CDR3aa: CSVEMTGTTDTQYF
len: 14; d_gene: -; abundance: few; v_gene: TRBV2; j_gene: TRBJ2-1; CDR3nt: TGTGCCAGCAACTCCGGGACTTCCCTCTGGGAGCAGTTCTTC; CDR3aa: CASNSGTSLWEQFF
len: 15; d_gene: TRBD2; abundance: -; v_gene: TRBV5-1; j_gene: TRBJ2-7; CDR3nt: TGCGCCAGCAGCCCCGGACTAGCGGGTACCTACGAGCAGTACTTC; CDR3aa: CASSPGLAGTYEQYF
len: 11; d_gene: TRBD1; abundance: once; v_gene: TRBV20-1; j_gene: TRBJ2-1; CDR3nt: TGCAGTGCCACTACAGGGGATGAGCAGTTCTTC; CDR3aa: CSATTGDEQFF
len: 13; d_gene: -; abundance: -; v_gene: TRBV11-2; j_gene: TRBJ2-3; CDR3nt: TGTGCCAGCAGCTTATCCGTCACAGATACGCAGTATTTT; CDR3aa: CASSLSVTDTQYF
len: 14; d_gene: -; abundance: -; v_gene: TRBV3-1/TRBV3-2; j_gene: TRBJ1-3; CDR3nt: TGTGCCAGCAGCCAAGATACAGGTGGAAACACCATATATTTT; CDR3aa: CASSQDTGGNTIYF
len: 10; d_gene: TRBD1; abundance: -; v_gene: TRBV25-1; j_gene: TRBJ1-4; CDR3nt: TGTGCCAGGTCCCAGGACAGGTCGTTTTTT; CDR3aa: CARSQDRSFF
len: 14; d_gene: -; abundance: -; v_gene: TRBV15; j_gene: TRBJ1-2; CDR3nt: TGTGCCACCAGCTTCCAGGGAGGGAACTATGGCTACACCTTC; CDR3aa: CATSFQGGNYGYTF
len: 17; d_gene: TRBD2; abundance: few; v_gene: TRBV19; j_gene: TRBJ2-1; CDR3nt: TGTGCCAGTAGTATTGAGGGAGCGGGGAGCTCCTACAATGAGCAGTTCTTC; CDR3aa: CASSIEGAGSSYNEQFF
len: 16; d_gene: -; abundance: -; v_gene: TRBV5-1; j_gene: TRBJ1-5; CDR3nt: TGCGCCAGCAGCTTGGCCGGGGTTGATTTCGGTCAGCCCCAGCATTTT; CDR3aa: CASSLAGVDFGQPQHF
len: 16; d_gene: -; abundance: -; v_gene: TRBV10-1; j_gene: TRBJ1-3; CDR3nt: TGCGCCCACAGGCCGAGACAGCCTTGCTCTGGAAACACCATATATTTT; CDR3aa: CAHRPRQPCSGNTIYF
len: 18; d_gene: -; abundance: -; v_gene: TRBV9; j_gene: TRBJ1-3; CDR3nt: TGTGCCAGCAGTCCTCATGGGGGACGGCGGACCTCTGGAAACACCATATATTTT; CDR3aa: CASSPHGGRRTSGNTIYF
len: 15; d_gene: -; abundance: -; v_gene: TRBV2; j_gene: TRBJ2-3; CDR3nt: TGTGCCAGCAGTGAGCGGAGGCCTATCACAGATACGCAGTATTTT; CDR3aa: CASSERRPITDTQYF
len: 15; d_gene: TRBD2; abundance: -; v_gene: TRBV19; j_gene: TRBJ2-5; CDR3nt: TGTGCCAGTGGACTAGCGGGAGGGTTCAAAGAGACCCAGTACTTC; CDR3aa: CASGLAGGFKETQYF
len: 13; d_gene: -; abundance: -; v_gene: TRBV12-3/TRBV12-4; j_gene: TRBJ1-2; CDR3nt: TGTGCCAGCAGTTTAACCTCCGATTATGGCTACACCTTC; CDR3aa: CASSLTSDYGYTF
len: 17; d_gene: TRBD1; abundance: -; v_gene: TRBV4-3; j_gene: TRBJ1-2; CDR3nt: TGCGCCAGCAGCCAAGAGGCAGGGGGGGTGGCATGGGGTGGCTACACCTTC; CDR3aa: CASSQEAGGVAWGGYTF
len: 16; d_gene: -; abundance: -; v_gene: TRBV15; j_gene: TRBJ2-4; CDR3nt: TGTGCCACCAGCAGCATTCCTGGTCTGGCCAAAAACATTCAGTACTTC; CDR3aa: CATSSIPGLAKNIQYF
len: 18; d_gene: TRBD1; abundance: -; v_gene: TRBV10-3; j_gene: TRBJ2-6; CDR3nt: TGTGCCATCAACAGCGAATGGACAGGGTGGACTGGGGCCAACGTCCTGACTTTC; CDR3aa: CAINSEWTGWTGANVLTF
len: 16; d_gene: TRBD1; abundance: -; v_gene: TRBV7-9; j_gene: TRBJ1-5; CDR3nt: TGTGCCAGCAGCTACGGACAGGGTTATAGCAATCAGCCCCAGCATTTT; CDR3aa: CASSYGQGYSNQPQHF
len: 18; d_gene: -; abundance: once; v_gene: TRBV14; j_gene: TRBJ2-2; CDR3nt: TGTGCCAGCAGCCGAGCCCAGGGAGTCGGGATCAGAGACGGGGAGCTGTTTTTT; CDR3aa: CASSRAQGVGIRDGELFF
len: 15; d_gene: TRBD2; abundance: -; v_gene: TRBV2; j_gene: TRBJ2-7; CDR3nt: TGTGCCAGCAGCCTAGCGCGGGAGGGCCGCGCCGAGCAGTACTTC; CDR3aa: CASSLAREGRAEQYF
len: 11; d_gene: -; abundance: -; v_gene: TRBV3-1/TRBV3-2; j_gene: TRBJ2-7; CDR3nt: TGTGCCAGCAGCCAGGGCTACGAGCAGTACTTC; CDR3aa: CASSQGYEQYF
len: 13; d_gene: TRBD1; abundance: few; v_gene: TRBV6-5; j_gene: TRBJ1-2; CDR3nt: TGTGCCAGCCACCCCGCAGGGGGCGGTGGCTACACCTTC; CDR3aa: CASHPAGGGGYTF
len: 14; d_gene: TRBD2; abundance: -; v_gene: TRBV10-1; j_gene: TRBJ2-7; CDR3nt: TGCGCCAGCGGAACTAGCGGATCTACCTACGAGCAGTACTTC; CDR3aa: CASGTSGSTYEQYF
len: 13; d_gene: -; abundance: -; v_gene: TRBV5-1; j_gene: TRBJ2-2; CDR3nt: TGCGCCAGCAGCCAAGATCCCTCCGGGGAGCTGTTTTTT; CDR3aa: CASSQDPSGELFF
len: 16; d_gene: -; abundance: -; v_gene: TRBV14; j_gene: TRBJ2-1; CDR3nt: TGTGCCAGCAGCCAAGAAGGGGCAGGGGGACTAAATGAGCAGTTCTTC; CDR3aa: CASSQEGAGGLNEQFF
len: 14; d_gene: -; abundance: -; v_gene: TRBV9; j_gene: TRBJ2-7; CDR3nt: TGTGCCAGCAGCGTAGTCGGACAGTCCTACGAGCAGTACTTC; CDR3aa: CASSVVGQSYEQYF
len: 17; d_gene: TRBD2; abundance: once; v_gene: TRBV7-9; j_gene: TRBJ2-1; CDR3nt: TGTGCCAGTAGTCACCCGCCGCGGGGGAGCTCCTACAATGAGCAGTTCTTC; CDR3aa: CASSHPPRGSSYNEQFF
len: 13; d_gene: -; abundance: once; v_gene: TRBV5-5; j_gene: TRBJ1-3; CDR3nt: TGTGCCAGCAGCTTCAATCCGGGAAACACCATATATTTT; CDR3aa: CASSFNPGNTIYF
len: 14; d_gene: -; abundance: -; v_gene: TRBV24-1; j_gene: TRBJ2-1; CDR3nt: TGTGCCACCAGTGATTCCTGGACCCTTAATGAGCAGTTCTTC; CDR3aa: CATSDSWTLNEQFF
len: 21; d_gene: -; abundance: -; v_gene: TRBV9; j_gene: TRBJ2-3; CDR3nt: TGTGCCACCCCCGGAGAGGACAGGGAGGGTAGGCTAGCTAAATTCACAGATACGCAGTATTTT; CDR3aa: CATPGEDREGRLAKFTDTQYF
len: 14; d_gene: TRBD2; abundance: -; v_gene: TRBV5-1; j_gene: TRBJ2-7; CDR3nt: TGCGCCAGCAGCCCGTCTAGCGGGAGGTACGAGCAGTACTTC; CDR3aa: CASSPSSGRYEQYF
len: 16; d_gene: TRBD2; abundance: -; v_gene: TRBV2; j_gene: TRBJ2-1; CDR3nt: TGTGCCAGCAGTAGAGAGGGACTAGCGGTCGACAATGAGCAGTTCTTC; CDR3aa: CASSREGLAVDNEQFF
len: 18; d_gene: TRBD2; abundance: -; v_gene: TRBV19; j_gene: TRBJ2-1; CDR3nt: TGTGCCAGTAGTATCTCCCAAATAGGTAGCGGGAGGGCCAGGGAGCAGTTCTTC; CDR3aa: CASSISQIGSGRAREQFF
len: 15; d_gene: -; abundance: -; v_gene: TRBV9; j_gene: TRBJ1-6; CDR3nt: TGTGCCAGCAGCGCATCTCAGACAGCGGATTCACCCCTCCACTTT; CDR3aa: CASSASQTADSPLHF
len: 15; d_gene: TRBD1; abundance: -; v_gene: TRBV7-9; j_gene: TRBJ2-2; CDR3nt: TGTGCCAGCGCATCTGGGACAGTAAACACCGGGGAGCTGTTTTTT; CDR3aa: CASASGTVNTGELFF
len: 15; d_gene: -; abundance: once; v_gene: TRBV28; j_gene: TRBJ1-5; CDR3nt: TGTGCCAGCAGTACTGCAGGCGACCCTGGTCAGCCCCAGCATTTT; CDR3aa: CASSTAGDPGQPQHF
len: 12; d_gene: -; abundance: -; v_gene: TRBV5-1; j_gene: TRBJ1-6; CDR3nt: TGCGCCAGCGGCCCGCAAGGGTCACCCCTCCACTTT; CDR3aa: CASGPQGSPLHF
len: 15; d_gene: -; abundance: -; v_gene: TRBV4-3; j_gene: TRBJ2-7; CDR3nt: TGCGCCAGCAGCCAAGTCCCCGACTCGGGATACGAGCAGTACTTC; CDR3aa: CASSQVPDSGYEQYF
len: 11; d_gene: TRBD1; abundance: -; v_gene: TRBV28; j_gene: TRBJ2-7; CDR3nt: TGTGCCAGCAGTTCCGGACAGGGGAGACACTTC; CDR3aa: CASSSGQGRHF
len: 14; d_gene: -; abundance: few; v_gene: TRBV7-8; j_gene: TRBJ1-5; CDR3nt: TGTGCCAGCAGTTCCAGGGACAACAATCAGCCCCAGCATTTT; CDR3aa: CASSSRDNNQPQHF
len: 18; d_gene: TRBD1; abundance: once; v_gene: TRBV9; j_gene: TRBJ2-1; CDR3nt: TGTGCCCGCAGCGTAGCTTGGGGGGGACAGGGGGCCACAAATGAGCAGTTCTTC; CDR3aa: CARSVAWGGQGATNEQFF
len: 17; d_gene: -; abundance: -; v_gene: TRBV4-3; j_gene: TRBJ1-5; CDR3nt: TGCGCCAGCAGCCAAGATATTACAGAAAGTGGAAAAGTCCCCCAGCATTTT; CDR3aa: CASSQDITESGKVPQHF
len: 15; d_gene: -; abundance: -; v_gene: TRBV5-1; j_gene: TRBJ1-4; CDR3nt: TGCGCCAGCAGCGCCATGGCAGGGTCGGTTGAAAAACTGTTTTTT; CDR3aa: CASSAMAGSVEKLFF
len: 13; d_gene: TRBD1; abundance: -; v_gene: TRBV4-1; j_gene: TRBJ2-3; CDR3nt: TGCGCCAGCAGCGACAGGGTGACAGATACGCAGTATTTT; CDR3aa: CASSDRVTDTQYF